These 27 T cell receptor beta chains were all obtained from the same sample, sequenced in a study of blood T cell repertoires in COVID-19. Clones were read by immunoSEQ multiplex PCR, and TCRdb kept only the in-frame ones, dropping some. The data contain tens of thousands of clones, around 89% of them seen just once; the ten biggest clones take up about 9%. What was sequenced was peripheral blood. The receptors were sampled from a human donor in a cohort sampled during active COVID-19.

The chain employs TRBV18 and TRBJ2-7; the match to TRBD1 covers 7 bases. The length of the CDR3 is 15 residues. Germline V gene data show CDR1 as KGHSH and CDR2 as LQKENI. Trimming took 6 bases from V and 4 from J; bases not matched to a gene: 12. Written as DNA, the CDR3 is TGTGCCAGCTCGCCCGACAGGGCCGTTTCGTACGAGCAGTACTTC. Protein sequence: CASSPDRAVSYEQYF.

V and J are TRBV12-3 or TRBV12-4 and TRBJ2-1; D gene uncertain. The CDR3 runs to 13 residues. The germline V and J ends were trimmed by 1 base and 8 bases, with 9 bases remaining between them. The chain's CDR3 is CASSLGLGDEQFF. The CDR3, as DNA: TGTGCCAGCAGTTTAGGGTTAGGAGATGAGCAGTTCTTC.

In this sample, this clone turned up once. The chain has TRBV5-1 and TRBJ2-3; TRBD2 might be the D (6 bases). The germline CDR1 and CDR2 sequences are SGHRS and YFSETQ. Between the trimmed V and J ends, which lost 0 bases and 5 bases, there was a span of 10 bases. CDR3 length: 14 amino acids. The CDR3 bases are TGCGCCAGCAGCTTGGTCCAGGGAGGAGATACGCAGTATTTT. Translated, it gives CASSLVQGGDTQYF.

The rearrangement joins TRBV5-3 to TRBJ2-3; TRBD2 aligns across 10 bases. TRBV5-3 is treated as an ORF (open reading frame) with a function not yet certain. With V trimmed by 3 bases and J by 4 bases, 14 bases remained unmatched. The length of the CDR3 is 18 residues. The CDR3 DNA sequence: TGTGCCAGAAGCTATACTAGCGGGGAACCTAAGCGGGCAGATACGCAGTATTTT. Its protein is CARSYTSGEPKRADTQYF.

V and J are TRBV5-1 and TRBJ2-1; TRBD1 matches 11 bases. The CDR3 covers 15 residues. Looked up from germline, CDR1 is SGHRS and CDR2 is YFSETQ. V dropped 3 bases and J dropped 6; count of bases not matched to a gene: 5. The DNA of the CDR3 is TGCGCCAGCAGCTCGGACAGGGGGCTAGGCAATGAGCAGTTCTTC. Protein sequence: CASSSDRGLGNEQFF.

The chain has TRBV5-6 and TRBJ2-1; D is undetermined. Germline values: CDR1 SGHDT, CDR2 YYEEEE. Trimming removed 3 bases at V and 0 bases at J, with 10 bases between. The CDR3 consists of 15 residues. The chain's CDR3 is CASSYRFSSYNEQFF. The CDR3 DNA sequence: TGTGCCAGCAGCTACAGATTCTCCTCCTACAATGAGCAGTTCTTC.

This chain joins TRBV2 and TRBJ2-5; D remains ambiguous. Trimming took 8 bases from V and 3 from J, leaving 10 bases between them. The CDR3 totals 12 residues. CDR1 is SNHLY, CDR2 FYNNEI, per germline. The CDR3 is CASQDIKETQYF. As DNA, the CDR3 is TGTGCCAGCCAAGACATAAAAGAGACCCAGTACTTC.

The CDR3 sequence: CASSSGNTEAFF. In DNA form, the CDR3 reads TGTGCCAGCAGTTCAGGGAACACTGAAGCTTTCTTT. V is TRBV27 and J is TRBJ1-1; D is unresolved. Deletions cut 4 bases from V and 1 base from J, with 4 bases between. This CDR3 region has 12 residues. Germline V lookup: CDR1 MNHEY, CDR2 SMNVEV (reference sequence).

Here the CDR3 DNA reads TGTGCCAGCAGCTTAGGCCCTCTGAGGCGGGGGCGAAACACCGGGGAGCTGTTTTTT. Its protein is CASSLGPLRRGRNTGELFF. The chain combines TRBV11-2 with TRBJ2-2; tentatively, D is TRBD2 (7 bases). With 1 base removed from V and 2 bases from J, the gap between germline ends came to 20 bases. CDR1 is SGHAT and CDR2 is FQNNGV in the germline V gene. The CDR3 contains 19 residues.

The chain uses TRBV2 and TRBJ2-2, with D possibly matching TRBD1 (6 bases). The V gene's germline CDR1 is SNHLY and CDR2 FYNNEI. Trimming shortened V by 4 bases and J by 6 bases, and 9 bases separated the two germline ends. The CDR3 is 13 residues long. CDR3 DNA: TGTGCCAGCAGTGTTTGGGGGCCCGGGGAGCTGTTTTTT. Translated: CASSVWGPGELFF.

The chain employs TRBV27 and TRBJ2-7; D possibly corresponds to TRBD2 (6 bases). Germline V gives CDR1 MNHEY, CDR2 SMNVEV (reference sequence). The CDR3 spans 14 residues. The V end lost 3 bases, the J end lost 0 bases, and 9 bases lay between the germline ends. CDR3 nucleotide sequence: TGTGCCAGCAGTTTGGCGGGAAACTCCTACGAGCAGTACTTC. Translated, it gives CASSLAGNSYEQYF.

The V gene is TRBV12-3 or TRBV12-4, the J gene TRBJ2-5; D gene ambiguous. CDR3 size: 13 residues. Trimming removed 3 bases at V and 2 bases at J, with 7 bases between. CDR3 DNA sequence: TGTGCCAGCAGTTTTCGGTTACAAGAGACCCAGTACTTC. As protein: CASSFRLQETQYF.

This chain links TRBV7-9 with TRBJ2-1; 9 nucleotides line up with TRBD2. The germline V gene has CDR1 SEHNR and CDR2 FQNEAQ (reference sequence). Trimming at V came to 1 base and at J to 5 bases, leaving 6 bases not matched to a gene. CDR3 length: 16 amino acids. The CDR3 sequence: CASSLGSSGGNNEQFF. In DNA form, the CDR3 reads TGTGCCAGCAGCTTAGGCAGTAGCGGGGGAAACAATGAGCAGTTCTTC. The variable domain in full, with the rest retrieved from reference TRBV7-9 and TRBJ2-1, is DTGVSQNPRHKITKRGQNVTFRCDPISEHNRLYWYRQTLGQGPEFLTYFQNEAQLEKSRLLSDRFSAERPKGSFSTLEIQRTEQGDSAMYLCASSLGSSGGNNEQFFGPGTRLTVL.

This chain uses TRBV2 with TRBJ2-1; 10 nucleotides match TRBD2. V was clipped by 3 bases and J by 0 bases; unmatched bases: 11. The CDR3 length is 19 residues. Germline V lookup: CDR1 SNHLY, CDR2 FYNNEI. CDR3 sequence: CASSDESSGGPSSYNEQFF. The DNA of the CDR3 is TGTGCCAGCAGTGATGAGTCTAGCGGGGGCCCTAGCTCCTACAATGAGCAGTTCTTC. Full variable domain (missing parts from reference TRBV2 and TRBJ2-1): EPEVTQTPSHQVTQMGQEVILRCVPISNHLYFYWYRQILGQKVEFLVSFYNNEISEKSEIFDDQFSVERPDGSNFTLKIRSTKLEDSAMYFCASSDESSGGPSSYNEQFFGPGTRLTVL.

This chain connects TRBV10-3 to TRBJ2-2, with 9 bases aligning to TRBD2. CDR1 is ENHRY and CDR2 is SYGVKD in the germline V gene. The CDR3 covers 15 residues. J was trimmed by 6 bases and V by 7 bases; bases with no gene match: 9. This CDR3 is CAITTGTSPPGELFF. Written as DNA, the CDR3 is TGTGCCATCACCACCGGGACTAGCCCCCCCGGGGAGCTGTTTTTT.

This rearrangement joins TRBV20-1 to TRBJ2-7, with TRBD2 matching 8 bases. The CDR3 covers 14 residues. V was pared by 3 bases and J by 2 bases, with 6 bases of the junction left unmatched. Germline values: CDR1 DFQATT, CDR2 SNEGSKA (reference sequence). The CDR3 spells CSASQRGIAYEQYF. The CDR3 coding sequence is TGCAGTGCTAGTCAGCGGGGGATCGCCTACGAGCAGTACTTC.

A note on this clone: In the same sample, other DNA sequences code for this CDR3. This sequence joins TRBV20-1 and TRBJ2-7; TRBD2 matches at 8 bases. CDR1 is DFQATT, CDR2 SNEGSKA, per germline (reference sequence). J lost 4 bases, V lost 6 bases, and 8 bases had no gene match. The CDR3 contains 13 residues. CDR3 in DNA: TGCAGTGCAAGTAGCGGGATCGGGTACGAGCAGTACTTC. Encoded protein: CSASSGIGYEQYF.

This chain joins TRBV18 and TRBJ1-1; the D gene is possibly TRBD1 (5 bases). Germline lookup yields CDR1 KGHSH and CDR2 LQKENI. The germline V and J ends were trimmed by 3 bases and 6 bases, with 14 bases remaining between them. This CDR3 contains 14 residues. CDR3 in DNA: TGTGCCAGCTCACCCGGCATTGGGGCCGCTGAAGCTTTCTTT. Encoded protein: CASSPGIGAAEAFF.

The V gene is TRBV3-1 (or the pseudogene TRBV3-2), the J gene TRBJ2-5; D is undetermined. Germline V gene sequence: CDR1 LGHDT, CDR2 YNNKEL (reference sequence). The V gene lost 2 bases and the J gene lost 6 bases, with 13 bases spanning the gap. This CDR3 has 14 amino acids. This CDR3 reads CASSQTNRGQTQYF. For the CDR3, the DNA is TGTGCCAGCAGCCAAACCAATCGAGGCCAGACCCAGTACTTC.

This sequence joins TRBV5-1 and TRBJ1-1; D is perhaps TRBD1 (6 bases). Between the trimmed V and J ends, which lost 4 bases and 5 bases, there was a span of 18 bases. Germline V gene lookup returns CDR1 SGHRS and CDR2 YFSETQ. This CDR3 is built from 15 residues. The CDR3 DNA reads TGCGCCAGCAGCGTGGGCAACAGGGATCGGACTGAAGCTTTCTTT. Amino acids: CASSVGNRDRTEAFF.

This clone was picked up a small number of times. The chain combines TRBV3-1 (or the pseudogene TRBV3-2) with TRBJ2-7; D unresolved. The CDR3 has 12 amino acids. CDR1 and CDR2 from the germline V gene are LGHDT and YNNKEL (reference sequence). V lost 0 bases and J lost 3, with 3 bases in between. CDR3 in DNA: TGTGCCAGCAGCCAAGACAGCTACGAGCAGTACTTC. Translation gives CASSQDSYEQYF.

V is TRBV20-1 and J is TRBJ2-7; 7 nucleotides align to TRBD2. The length of the CDR3 is 13 residues. The V and J ends lost 3 bases and 0 bases, in that order; junction bases with no gene match: 2. The germline gives CDR1 DFQATT, CDR2 SNEGSKA (reference sequence). In nucleotides, the CDR3 is TGCAGTGCTAGTGGGGGGGGCTCCTACGAGCAGTACTTC. Translating it yields CSASGGGSYEQYF.

This chain joins TRBV7-9 and TRBJ2-1, with 8 bases matching TRBD1. Germline CDR1 is SEHNR and CDR2 is FQNEAQ (reference sequence). The CDR3 contains 15 residues. After removal of 6 bases from V and 4 bases from J, the junction contained 8 bases not matched to a gene. CDR3: CASRQDRGSYNEQFF. The CDR3 DNA reads as TGTGCCAGCAGGCAAGACAGGGGCTCATACAATGAGCAGTTCTTC. Variable domain in full (rest from reference TRBV7-9 and TRBJ2-1): DTGVSQNPRHKITKRGQNVTFRCDPISEHNRLYWYRQTLGQGPEFLTYFQNEAQLEKSRLLSDRFSAERPKGSFSTLEIQRTEQGDSAMYLCASRQDRGSYNEQFFGPGTRLTVL.

This clone came up once. J is TRBJ2-5 and V is TRBV15, with D possibly matching TRBD1 (5 bases). The CDR3 runs 13 residues. V lost 3 bases and J lost 5, with 10 bases in between. Germline V gene lookup returns CDR1 LNHNV and CDR2 YYDKDF (reference sequence). The CDR3 nucleotides are TGTGCCACCAGCAGCGGACAACCGGAGACCCAGTACTTC. It specifies CATSSGQPETQYF.

This chain uses TRBV29-1 with TRBJ2-5, with 10 positions matching TRBD1. V was pared by 3 bases and J by 5 bases, with 9 bases of the junction left unmatched. The CDR3 extends over 15 amino acids. Per the germline V gene, CDR1 is SQVTM and CDR2 is ANQGSEA. The DNA for the CDR3 is TGCAGCGTTGAGAGTGACAGGGGGCTCGAGGAGACCCAGTACTTC. Protein: CSVESDRGLEETQYF. Together with reference TRBV29-1 and TRBJ2-5, the CDR3 gives the full variable domain: SAVISQKPSRDICQRGTSLTIQCQVDSQVTMMFWYRQQPGQSLTLIATANQGSEATYESGFVIDKFPISRPNLTFSTLTVSNMSPEDSSIYLCSVESDRGLEETQYFGPGTRLLVL.

The V and J genes are TRBV27 and TRBJ1-1; 7 nucleotides line up with TRBD1. CDR3 length equals 16 residues. Trimming cost V 3 bases and J 4 bases; bases outside gene matches: 11. CDR1 MNHEY and CDR2 SMNVEV come from the germline V gene (reference sequence). The CDR3 is CASSFQPGTVVTEAFF. CDR3 nucleotides: TGTGCCAGCAGTTTTCAACCAGGGACAGTCGTCACTGAAGCTTTCTTT.

This clone has only a few counts. Here the CDR3 reads CASSQRRLAGVPEQYF. Here the CDR3 DNA reads TGTGCCAGCAGTCAGCGGAGACTAGCGGGAGTTCCCGAGCAGTACTTC. The chain joins TRBV6-6 to TRBJ2-7, with 12 bases aligning to TRBD2. The CDR3 extends over 16 amino acids. Unmatched junction bases numbered 11, after V lost 5 bases and J lost 6 bases. Germline CDR1 is MNHNY and CDR2 is SVGAGI (reference sequence).